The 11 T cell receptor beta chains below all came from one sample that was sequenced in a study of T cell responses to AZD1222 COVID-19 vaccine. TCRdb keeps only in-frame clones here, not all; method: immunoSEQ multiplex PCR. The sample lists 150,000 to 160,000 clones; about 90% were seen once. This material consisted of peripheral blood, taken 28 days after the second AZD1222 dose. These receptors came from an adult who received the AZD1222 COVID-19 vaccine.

The CDR3 spells CASSSEVGSPLHF. CDR3 nucleotides: TGTGCCAGCAGTTCGGAGGTGGGGTCACCCCTCCACTTT. The V gene is TRBV6-1, the J gene TRBJ1-6; D is unresolved. V was clipped by 5 bases and J by 10 bases, with 12 bases between them. The germline V gene has CDR1 MNHNS and CDR2 SASEGT. CDR3 length: 13 residues.

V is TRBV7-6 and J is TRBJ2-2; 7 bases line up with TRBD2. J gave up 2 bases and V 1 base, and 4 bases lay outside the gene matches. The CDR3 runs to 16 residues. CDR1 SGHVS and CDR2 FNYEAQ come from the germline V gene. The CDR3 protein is CASSLGAGVNTGELFF. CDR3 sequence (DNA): TGTGCCAGCAGCTTAGGTGCGGGAGTAAACACCGGGGAGCTGTTTTTT.

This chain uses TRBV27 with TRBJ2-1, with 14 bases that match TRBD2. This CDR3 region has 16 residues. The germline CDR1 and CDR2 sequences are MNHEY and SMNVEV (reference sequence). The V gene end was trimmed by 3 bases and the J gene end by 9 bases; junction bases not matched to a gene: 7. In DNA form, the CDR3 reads TGTGCCAGCAGTTTTCCGGGACTAGCGGGAGAAACTGAGCAGTTCTTC. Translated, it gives CASSFPGLAGETEQFF.

The chain's CDR3 is CAWRIRGTGVNGELFF. The DNA for the CDR3 is TGTGCCTGGAGGATCCGCGGGACAGGGGTGAACGGGGAGCTGTTTTTT. The V and J genes are TRBV30 and TRBJ2-2; TRBD1 matches at 10 bases. Germline V gene data show CDR1 as GTSNPN and CDR2 as SVGIG (reference sequence). With V trimmed by 3 bases and J by 7 bases, 11 bases remained unmatched. This CDR3 has 16 residues. The variable domain in full, completed from reference TRBV30 and TRBJ2-2, reads SQTIHQWPATLVQPVGSPLSLECTVEGTSNPNLYWYRQAAGRGLQLLFYSVGIGQISSEVPQNLSASRPQDRQFILSSKKLLLSDSGFYLCAWRIRGTGVNGELFFGEGSRLTVL.

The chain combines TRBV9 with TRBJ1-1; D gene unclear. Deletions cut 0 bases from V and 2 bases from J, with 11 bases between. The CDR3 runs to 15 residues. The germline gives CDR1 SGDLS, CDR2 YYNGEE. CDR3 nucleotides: TGTGCCAGCAGCGTAGTTCCAGGAGGAAACACTGAAGCTTTCTTT. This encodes CASSVVPGGNTEAFF. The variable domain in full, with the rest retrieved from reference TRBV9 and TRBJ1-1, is DSGVTQTPKHLITATGQRVTLRCSPRSGDLSVYWYQQSLDQGLQFLIQYYNGEERAKGNILERFSAQQFPDLHSELNLSSLELGDSALYFCASSVVPGGNTEAFFGQGTRLTVV.

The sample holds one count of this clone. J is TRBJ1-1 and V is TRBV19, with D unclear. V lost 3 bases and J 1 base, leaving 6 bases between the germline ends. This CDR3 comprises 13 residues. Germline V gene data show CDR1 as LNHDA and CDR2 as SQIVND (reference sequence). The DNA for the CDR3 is TGTGCCAGTAGTATTAAGAGGAACACTGAAGCTTTCTTT. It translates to CASSIKRNTEAFF.

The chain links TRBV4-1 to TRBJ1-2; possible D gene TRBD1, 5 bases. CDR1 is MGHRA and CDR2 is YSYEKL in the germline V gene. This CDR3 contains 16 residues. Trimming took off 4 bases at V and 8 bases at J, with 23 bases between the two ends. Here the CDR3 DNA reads TGCGCCAGCAGCCCCCCGGGACTCGGTAGAAGCGTAGGCTACACCTTC. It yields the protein CASSPPGLGRSVGYTF.

CDR3 loop: CASSQDRTTNFNEQFF. The CDR3 coding sequence is TGTGCCAGCAGCCAAGATCGGACTACCAATTTCAATGAGCAGTTCTTC. The J gene is TRBJ2-1, the V gene TRBV3-1 (or the pseudogene TRBV3-2); D possibly corresponds to TRBD2 (6 bases). Germline lookup yields CDR1 LGHDT and CDR2 YNNKEL (reference sequence). There are 16 residues in the CDR3. The V end lost 0 bases, the J end lost 6 bases, and 15 bases lay between the germline ends.

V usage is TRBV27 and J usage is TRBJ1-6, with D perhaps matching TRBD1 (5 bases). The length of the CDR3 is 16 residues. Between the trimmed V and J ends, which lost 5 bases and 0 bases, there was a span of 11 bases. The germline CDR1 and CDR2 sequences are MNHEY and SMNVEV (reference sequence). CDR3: CASSPLGDSYNSPLHF. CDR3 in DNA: TGTGCCAGCAGTCCCCTGGGGGACTCCTATAATTCACCCCTCCACTTT.

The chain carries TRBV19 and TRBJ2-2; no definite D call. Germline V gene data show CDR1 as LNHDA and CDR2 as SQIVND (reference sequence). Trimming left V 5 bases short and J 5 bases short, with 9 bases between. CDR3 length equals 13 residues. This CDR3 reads CASSPGRTGELFF. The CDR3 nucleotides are TGTGCCAGTAGTCCGGGCCGAACCGGGGAGCTGTTTTTT.

CDR3 coding DNA: TGTGCCAGCAGTTTGACGGCTAACTATGGCTACACCTTC. Protein: CASSLTANYGYTF. This chain connects TRBV6-9 to TRBJ1-2; no clear D. The germline V gene encodes CDR1 MNHGY and CDR2 SVAAGI. The CDR3 is 13 amino acids. V lost 4 bases, J lost 0 bases, and 6 bases lay in between.